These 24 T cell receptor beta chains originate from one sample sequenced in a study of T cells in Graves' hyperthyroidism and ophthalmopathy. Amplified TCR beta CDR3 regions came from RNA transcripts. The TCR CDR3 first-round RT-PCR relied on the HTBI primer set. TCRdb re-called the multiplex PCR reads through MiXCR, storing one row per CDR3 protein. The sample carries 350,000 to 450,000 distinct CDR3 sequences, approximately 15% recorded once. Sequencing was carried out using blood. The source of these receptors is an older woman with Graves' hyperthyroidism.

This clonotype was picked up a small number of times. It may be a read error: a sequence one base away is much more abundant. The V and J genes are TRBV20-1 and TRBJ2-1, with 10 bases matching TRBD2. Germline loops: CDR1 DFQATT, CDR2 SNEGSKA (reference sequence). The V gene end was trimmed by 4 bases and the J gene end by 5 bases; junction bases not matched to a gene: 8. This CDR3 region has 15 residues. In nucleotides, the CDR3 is TGCAGTGCTATTTCCGGGACTAGCGTGCACAATGAGCAGTTCTTC. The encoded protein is CSAISGTSVHNEQFF.

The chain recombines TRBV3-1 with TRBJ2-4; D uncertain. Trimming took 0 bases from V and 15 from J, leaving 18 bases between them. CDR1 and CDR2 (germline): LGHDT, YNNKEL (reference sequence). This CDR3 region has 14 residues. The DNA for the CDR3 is TGTGCCAGCAGCCAAGAACCCCATGGACCTGCCGGGTACTTC. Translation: CASSQEPHGPAGYF.

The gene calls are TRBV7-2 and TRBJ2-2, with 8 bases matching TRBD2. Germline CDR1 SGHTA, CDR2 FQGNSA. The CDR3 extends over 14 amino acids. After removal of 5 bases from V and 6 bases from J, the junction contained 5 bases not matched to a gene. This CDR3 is CASSPRREAGELFF. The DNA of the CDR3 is TGTGCCAGCAGCCCCCGGCGGGAGGCCGGGGAGCTGTTTTTT.

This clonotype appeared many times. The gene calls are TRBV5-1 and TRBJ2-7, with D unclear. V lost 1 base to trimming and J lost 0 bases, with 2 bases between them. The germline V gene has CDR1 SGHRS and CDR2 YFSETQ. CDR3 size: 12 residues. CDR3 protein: CASSLPSYEQYF. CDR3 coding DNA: TGCGCCAGCAGCTTGCCCTCCTACGAGCAGTACTTC.

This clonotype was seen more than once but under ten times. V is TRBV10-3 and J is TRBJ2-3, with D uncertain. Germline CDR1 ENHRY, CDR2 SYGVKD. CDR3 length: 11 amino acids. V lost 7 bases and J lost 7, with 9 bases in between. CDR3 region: CAIMLGNTQYF. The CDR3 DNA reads TGTGCCATCATGTTGGGTAATACGCAGTATTTT.

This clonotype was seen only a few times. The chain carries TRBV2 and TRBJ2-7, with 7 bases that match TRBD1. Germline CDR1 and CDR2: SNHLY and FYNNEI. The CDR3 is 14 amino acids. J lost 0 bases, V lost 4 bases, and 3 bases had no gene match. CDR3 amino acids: CASSGSGGSYEQYF. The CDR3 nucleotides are TGTGCCAGCAGTGGGTCAGGGGGCTCCTACGAGCAGTACTTC.

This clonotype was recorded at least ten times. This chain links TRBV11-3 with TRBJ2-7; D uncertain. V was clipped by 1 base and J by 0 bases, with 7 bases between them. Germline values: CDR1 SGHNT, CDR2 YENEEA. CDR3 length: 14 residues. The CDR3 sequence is CASSLVRSSYEQYF. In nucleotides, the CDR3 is TGTGCCAGCAGCTTAGTCCGGAGCTCCTACGAGCAGTACTTC.

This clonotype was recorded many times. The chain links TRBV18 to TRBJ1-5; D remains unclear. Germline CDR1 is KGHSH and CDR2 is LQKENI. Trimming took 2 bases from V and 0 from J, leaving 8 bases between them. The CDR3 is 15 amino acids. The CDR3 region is CASSPGRISNQPQHF. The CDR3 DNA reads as TGTGCCAGCTCACCAGGACGGATTAGCAATCAGCCCCAGCATTTT.

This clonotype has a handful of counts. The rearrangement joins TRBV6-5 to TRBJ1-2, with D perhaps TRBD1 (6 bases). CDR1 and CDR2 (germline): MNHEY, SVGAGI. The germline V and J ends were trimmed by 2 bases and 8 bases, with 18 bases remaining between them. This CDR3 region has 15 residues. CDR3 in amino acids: CASSYQEPGQRGYTF. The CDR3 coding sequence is TGTGCCAGCAGTTACCAAGAACCGGGACAACGAGGCTACACCTTC.

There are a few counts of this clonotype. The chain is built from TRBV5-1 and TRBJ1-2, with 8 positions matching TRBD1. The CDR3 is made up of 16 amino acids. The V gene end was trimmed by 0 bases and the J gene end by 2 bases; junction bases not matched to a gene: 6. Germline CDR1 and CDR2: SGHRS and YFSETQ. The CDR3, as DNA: TGCGCCAGCAGCTTGGCCCAGGGGGCGCCGAACTATGGCTACACCTTC. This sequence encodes CASSLAQGAPNYGYTF.

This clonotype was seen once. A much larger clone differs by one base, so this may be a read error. As DNA, the CDR3 is TGTGCCAGCAGCCAAAGGGGAGGGGCTGGAAACGCCATATATTTT. This sequence encodes CASSQRGGAGNAIYF. The chain joins TRBV3-1 to TRBJ1-3; D is possibly TRBD1 (5 bases). This CDR3 has 15 amino acids. The V gene's germline CDR1 is LGHDT and CDR2 YNNKEL (reference sequence).

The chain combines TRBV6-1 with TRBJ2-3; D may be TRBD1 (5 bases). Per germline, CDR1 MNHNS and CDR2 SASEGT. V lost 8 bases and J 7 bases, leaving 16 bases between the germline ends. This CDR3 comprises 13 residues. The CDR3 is CASGTPGHHTQYF. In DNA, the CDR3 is TGTGCCAGCGGCACCCCCGGACACCATACGCAGTATTTT.

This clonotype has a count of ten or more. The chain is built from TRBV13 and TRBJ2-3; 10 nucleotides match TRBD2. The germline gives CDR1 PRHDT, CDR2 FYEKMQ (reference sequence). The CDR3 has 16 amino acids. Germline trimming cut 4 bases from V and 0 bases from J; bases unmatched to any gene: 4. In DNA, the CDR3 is TGTGCCAGCAGCTGGACTAGCGGATATAGCACAGATACGCAGTATTTT. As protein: CASSWTSGYSTDTQYF.

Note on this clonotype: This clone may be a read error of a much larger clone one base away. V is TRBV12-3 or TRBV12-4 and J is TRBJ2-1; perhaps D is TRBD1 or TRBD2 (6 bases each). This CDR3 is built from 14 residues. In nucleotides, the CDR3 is TGTGCCGGCAATCAAGGGGGACTCTACGATGAGCAGTTCTTC. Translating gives CAGNQGGLYDEQFF.

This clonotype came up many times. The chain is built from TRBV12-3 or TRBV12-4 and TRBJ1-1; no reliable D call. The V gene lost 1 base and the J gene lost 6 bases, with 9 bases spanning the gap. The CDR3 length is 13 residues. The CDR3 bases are TGTGCCAGCAGTTTAGTCCCGTCCCCTGAAGCTTTCTTT. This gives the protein CASSLVPSPEAFF.

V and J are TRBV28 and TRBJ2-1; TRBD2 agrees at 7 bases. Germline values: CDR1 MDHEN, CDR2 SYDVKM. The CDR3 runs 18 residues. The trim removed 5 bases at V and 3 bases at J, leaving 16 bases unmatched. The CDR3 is CASSTTEIAGSVYNEQFF. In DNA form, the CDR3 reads TGTGCCAGCAGTACAACCGAGATAGCGGGTAGCGTCTACAATGAGCAGTTCTTC.

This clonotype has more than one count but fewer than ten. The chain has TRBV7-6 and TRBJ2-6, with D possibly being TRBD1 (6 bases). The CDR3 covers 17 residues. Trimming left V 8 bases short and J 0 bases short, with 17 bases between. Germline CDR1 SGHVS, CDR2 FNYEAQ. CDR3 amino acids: CASLPGQGISGANVLTF. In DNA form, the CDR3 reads TGTGCCAGCCTTCCGGGCCAGGGGATCTCTGGGGCCAACGTCCTGACTTTC. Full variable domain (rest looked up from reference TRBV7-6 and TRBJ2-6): GAGVSQSPRYKVTKRGQDVALRCDPISGHVSLYWYRQALGQGPEFLTYFNYEAQQDKSGLPNDRFSAERPEGSISTLTIQRTEQRDSAMYRCASLPGQGISGANVLTFGAGSRLTVL.

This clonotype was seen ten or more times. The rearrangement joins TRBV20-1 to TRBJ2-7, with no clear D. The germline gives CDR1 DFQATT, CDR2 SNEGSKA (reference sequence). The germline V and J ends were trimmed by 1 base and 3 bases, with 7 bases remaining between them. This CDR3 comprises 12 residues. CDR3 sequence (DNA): TGCAGTGCTAGAGCAGAGGACTACGAGCAGTACTTC. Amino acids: CSARAEDYEQYF.

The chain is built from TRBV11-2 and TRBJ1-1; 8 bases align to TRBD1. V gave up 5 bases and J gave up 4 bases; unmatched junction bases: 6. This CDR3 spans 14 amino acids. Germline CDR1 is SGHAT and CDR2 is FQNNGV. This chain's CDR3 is CASSSWTGSTEAFF. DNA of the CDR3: TGTGCCAGCAGCAGTTGGACAGGGAGCACTGAAGCTTTCTTT.

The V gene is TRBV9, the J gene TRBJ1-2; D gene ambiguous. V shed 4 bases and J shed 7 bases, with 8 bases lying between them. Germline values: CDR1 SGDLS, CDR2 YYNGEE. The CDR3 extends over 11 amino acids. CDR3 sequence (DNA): TGTGCCAGCAGCCCGGGATCTGGCTACACCTTC. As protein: CASSPGSGYTF.

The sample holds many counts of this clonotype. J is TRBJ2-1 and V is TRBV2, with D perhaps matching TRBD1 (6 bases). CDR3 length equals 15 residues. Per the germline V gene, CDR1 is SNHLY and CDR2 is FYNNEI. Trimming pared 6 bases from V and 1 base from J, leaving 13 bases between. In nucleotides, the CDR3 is TGTGCCAGCAGGCCACAGGGTTGGTCCTACAATGAGCAGTTCTTC. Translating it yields CASRPQGWSYNEQFF.

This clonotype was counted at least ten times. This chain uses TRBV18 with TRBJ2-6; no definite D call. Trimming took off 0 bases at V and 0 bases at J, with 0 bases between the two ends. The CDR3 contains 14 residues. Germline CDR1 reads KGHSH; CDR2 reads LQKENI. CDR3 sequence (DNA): TGTGCCAGCTCACCACCCTCTGGGGCCAACGTCCTGACTTTC. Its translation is CASSPPSGANVLTF.

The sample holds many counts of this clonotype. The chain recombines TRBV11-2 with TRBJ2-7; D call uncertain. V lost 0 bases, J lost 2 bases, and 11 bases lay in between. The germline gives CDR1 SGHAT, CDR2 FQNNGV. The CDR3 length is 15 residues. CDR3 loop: CASSLDSIFTYEQYF. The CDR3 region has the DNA TGTGCCAGCAGCTTAGACTCAATATTCACCTACGAGCAGTACTTC.

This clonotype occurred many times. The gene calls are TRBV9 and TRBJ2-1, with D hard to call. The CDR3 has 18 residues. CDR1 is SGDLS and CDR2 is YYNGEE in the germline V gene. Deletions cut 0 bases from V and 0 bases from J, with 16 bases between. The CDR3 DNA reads TGTGCCAGCAGCGTAGGGCCCTTGGGCAGGATCTCCTACAATGAGCAGTTCTTC. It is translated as CASSVGPLGRISYNEQFF.